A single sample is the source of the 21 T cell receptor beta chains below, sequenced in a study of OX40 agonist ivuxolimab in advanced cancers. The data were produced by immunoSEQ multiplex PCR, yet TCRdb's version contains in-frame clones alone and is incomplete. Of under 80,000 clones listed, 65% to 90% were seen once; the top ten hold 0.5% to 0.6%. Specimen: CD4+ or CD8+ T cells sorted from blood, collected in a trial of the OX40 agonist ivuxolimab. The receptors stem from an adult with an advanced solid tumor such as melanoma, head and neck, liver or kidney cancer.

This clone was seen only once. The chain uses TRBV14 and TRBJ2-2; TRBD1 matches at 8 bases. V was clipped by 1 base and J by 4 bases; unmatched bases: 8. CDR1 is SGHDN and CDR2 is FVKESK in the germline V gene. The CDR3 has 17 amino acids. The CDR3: CASSQVGSRGRTGELFF. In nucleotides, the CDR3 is TGTGCCAGCAGCCAAGTCGGTTCCAGGGGGCGCACCGGGGAGCTGTTTTTT.

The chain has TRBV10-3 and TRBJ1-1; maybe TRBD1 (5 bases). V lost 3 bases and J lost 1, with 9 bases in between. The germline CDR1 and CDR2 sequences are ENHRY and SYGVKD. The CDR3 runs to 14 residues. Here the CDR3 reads CAISDGRANTEAFF. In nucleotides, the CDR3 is TGTGCCATCAGTGACGGCAGGGCGAACACTGAAGCTTTCTTT.

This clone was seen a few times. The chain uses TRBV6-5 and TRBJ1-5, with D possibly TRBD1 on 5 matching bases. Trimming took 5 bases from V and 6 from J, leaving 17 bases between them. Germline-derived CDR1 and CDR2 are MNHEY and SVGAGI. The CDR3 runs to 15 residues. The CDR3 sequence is CASSPPGPWGQPQHF. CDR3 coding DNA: TGTGCCAGCAGTCCCCCGGGGCCGTGGGGTCAGCCCCAGCATTTT.

CDR3 residues: CTSSPEAKGLAWVRATDTQYF. CDR3 sequence (DNA): TGCACCAGCAGCCCCGAGGCAAAGGGACTAGCCTGGGTCAGGGCGACAGATACGCAGTATTTT. This chain connects TRBV1 to TRBJ2-3; TRBD2 is the table's D call, not checked against the DNA. TRBV1 is recorded as a pseudogene. This CDR3 comprises 21 residues.

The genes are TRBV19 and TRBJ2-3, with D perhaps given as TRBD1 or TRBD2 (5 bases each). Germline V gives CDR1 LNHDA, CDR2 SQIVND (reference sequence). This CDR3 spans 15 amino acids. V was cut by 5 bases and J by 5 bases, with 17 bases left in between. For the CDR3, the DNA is TGTGCCAGTAGTCCCCGGGACCCCAGGGTAGATACGCAGTATTTT. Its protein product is CASSPRDPRVDTQYF.

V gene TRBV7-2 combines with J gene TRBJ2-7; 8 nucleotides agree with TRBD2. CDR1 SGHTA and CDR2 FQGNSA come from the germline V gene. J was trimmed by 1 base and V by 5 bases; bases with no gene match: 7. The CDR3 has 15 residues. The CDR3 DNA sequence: TGTGCCAGCAGCGCTAGCGGGCTTTCTTCCTACGAGCAGTACTTC. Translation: CASSASGLSSYEQYF.

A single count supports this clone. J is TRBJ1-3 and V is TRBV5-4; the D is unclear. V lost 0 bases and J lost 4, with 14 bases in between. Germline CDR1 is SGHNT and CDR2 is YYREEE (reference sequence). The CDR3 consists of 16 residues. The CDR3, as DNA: TGTGCCAGCAGCTTGGGGGCGGCCACTTCCGGAAACACCATATATTTT. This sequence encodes CASSLGAATSGNTIYF.

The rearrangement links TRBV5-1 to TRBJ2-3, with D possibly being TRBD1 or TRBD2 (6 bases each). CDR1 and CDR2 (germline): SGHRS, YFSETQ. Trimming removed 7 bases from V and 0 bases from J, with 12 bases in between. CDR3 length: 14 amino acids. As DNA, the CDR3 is TGCGCCAGCGGGGGCGGGACTAGCACAGATACGCAGTATTTT. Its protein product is CASGGGTSTDTQYF.

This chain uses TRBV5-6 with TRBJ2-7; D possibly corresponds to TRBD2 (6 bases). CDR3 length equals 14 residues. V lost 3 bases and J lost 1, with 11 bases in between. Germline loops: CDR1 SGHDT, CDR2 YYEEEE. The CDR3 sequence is CASSSGLTSYEQYF. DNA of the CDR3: TGTGCCAGCAGCTCGGGACTGACATCCTACGAGCAGTACTTC. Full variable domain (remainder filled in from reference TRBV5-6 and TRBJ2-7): DAGVTQSPTHLIKTRGQQVTLRCSPKSGHDTVSWYQQALGQGPQFIFQYYEEEERQRGNFPDRFSGHQFPNYSSELNVNALLLGDSALYLCASSSGLTSYEQYFGPGTRLTVT.

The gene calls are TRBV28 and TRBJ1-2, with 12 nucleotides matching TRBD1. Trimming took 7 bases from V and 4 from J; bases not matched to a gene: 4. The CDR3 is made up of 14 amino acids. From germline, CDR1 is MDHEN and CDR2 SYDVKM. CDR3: CASTPGQGAYGYTF. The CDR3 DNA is TGTGCCAGCACCCCGGGACAGGGGGCCTATGGCTACACCTTC.

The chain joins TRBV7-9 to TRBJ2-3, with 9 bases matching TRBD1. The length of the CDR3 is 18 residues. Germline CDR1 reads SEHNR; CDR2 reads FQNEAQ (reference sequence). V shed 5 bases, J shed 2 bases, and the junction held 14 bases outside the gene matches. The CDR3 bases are TGTGCCAGCAGCCCATTATTCGGGACAGGGTCACCCACAGATACGCAGTATTTT. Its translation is CASSPLFGTGSPTDTQYF.

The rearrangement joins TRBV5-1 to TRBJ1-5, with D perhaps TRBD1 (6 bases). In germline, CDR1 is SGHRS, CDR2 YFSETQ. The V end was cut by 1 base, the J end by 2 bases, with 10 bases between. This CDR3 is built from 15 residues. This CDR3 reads CASSLSGDGNQPQHF. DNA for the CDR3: TGCGCCAGCAGCTTGTCAGGGGACGGCAATCAGCCCCAGCATTTT.

The CDR3 region is CSVERHSRDGYTF. The CDR3 DNA reads TGCAGCGTTGAGCGGCACTCGAGGGATGGCTACACCTTC. The chain combines TRBV29-1 with TRBJ1-2; D not certain. This CDR3 spans 13 amino acids. V was clipped by 3 bases and J by 6 bases, with 14 bases between them. Germline values: CDR1 SQVTM, CDR2 ANQGSEA.

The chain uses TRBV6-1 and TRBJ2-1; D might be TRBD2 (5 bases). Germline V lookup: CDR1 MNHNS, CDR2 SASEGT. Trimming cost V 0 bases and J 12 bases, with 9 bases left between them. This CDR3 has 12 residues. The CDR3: CASSEALDAQFF. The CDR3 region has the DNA TGTGCCAGCAGTGAAGCACTAGATGCGCAGTTCTTC.

The CDR3 coding sequence is TGTGCCAGCAGCTTAGTTTGGAATAGCAATCAGCCCCAGCATTTT. Protein product: CASSLVWNSNQPQHF. The chain uses TRBV11-2 and TRBJ1-5, with D unresolved. The CDR3 spans 15 residues. Trimming stripped 1 base from V and 0 bases from J, with 7 bases between. Germline CDR1 is SGHAT and CDR2 is FQNNGV.

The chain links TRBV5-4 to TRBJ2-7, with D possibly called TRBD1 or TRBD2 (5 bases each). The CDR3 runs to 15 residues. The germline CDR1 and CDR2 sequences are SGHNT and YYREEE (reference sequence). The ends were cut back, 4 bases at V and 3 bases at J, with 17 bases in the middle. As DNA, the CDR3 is TGTGCCAGCAGCCTGCAGGTGAGGGGAAACTACGAGCAGTACTTC. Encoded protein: CASSLQVRGNYEQYF.

The CDR3 spells CASSLTANTEAFF. The DNA of the CDR3 is TGTGCCAGCAGCCTGACGGCGAACACTGAAGCTTTCTTT. The gene calls are TRBV4-2 and TRBJ1-1; no definite D call. This CDR3 has 13 amino acids. The V gene lost 4 bases and the J gene lost 1 base, with 7 bases spanning the gap. Germline lookup yields CDR1 LGHNA and CDR2 YNFKEQ.

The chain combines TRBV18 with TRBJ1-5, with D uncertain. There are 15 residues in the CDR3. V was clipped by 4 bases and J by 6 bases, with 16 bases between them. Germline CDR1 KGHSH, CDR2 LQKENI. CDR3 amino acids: CASSLGTFTIQPQHF. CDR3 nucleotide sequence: TGTGCCAGCTCACTAGGCACATTTACGATTCAGCCCCAGCATTTT.

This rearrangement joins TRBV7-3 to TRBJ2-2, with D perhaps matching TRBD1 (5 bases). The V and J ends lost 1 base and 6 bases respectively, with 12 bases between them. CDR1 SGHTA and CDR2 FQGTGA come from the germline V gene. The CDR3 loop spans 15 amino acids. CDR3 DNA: TGTGCCAGCAGCTTAAGAGCCCTGGGGCCCGGGGAGCTGTTTTTT. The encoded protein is CASSLRALGPGELFF.

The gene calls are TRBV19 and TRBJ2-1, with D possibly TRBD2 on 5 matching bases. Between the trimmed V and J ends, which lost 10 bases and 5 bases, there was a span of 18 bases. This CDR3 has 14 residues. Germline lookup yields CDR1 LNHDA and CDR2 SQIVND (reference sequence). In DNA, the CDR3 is TGTGCCACCAGCAGTGGGGAGCCCCACAATGAGCAGTTCTTC. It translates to CATSSGEPHNEQFF.

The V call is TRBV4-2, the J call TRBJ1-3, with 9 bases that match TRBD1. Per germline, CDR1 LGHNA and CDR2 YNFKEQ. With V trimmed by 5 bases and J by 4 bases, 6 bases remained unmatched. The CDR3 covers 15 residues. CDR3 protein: CASSSTGGQGNTIYF. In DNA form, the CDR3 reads TGTGCCAGCAGCTCGACAGGGGGTCAGGGAAACACCATATATTTT.